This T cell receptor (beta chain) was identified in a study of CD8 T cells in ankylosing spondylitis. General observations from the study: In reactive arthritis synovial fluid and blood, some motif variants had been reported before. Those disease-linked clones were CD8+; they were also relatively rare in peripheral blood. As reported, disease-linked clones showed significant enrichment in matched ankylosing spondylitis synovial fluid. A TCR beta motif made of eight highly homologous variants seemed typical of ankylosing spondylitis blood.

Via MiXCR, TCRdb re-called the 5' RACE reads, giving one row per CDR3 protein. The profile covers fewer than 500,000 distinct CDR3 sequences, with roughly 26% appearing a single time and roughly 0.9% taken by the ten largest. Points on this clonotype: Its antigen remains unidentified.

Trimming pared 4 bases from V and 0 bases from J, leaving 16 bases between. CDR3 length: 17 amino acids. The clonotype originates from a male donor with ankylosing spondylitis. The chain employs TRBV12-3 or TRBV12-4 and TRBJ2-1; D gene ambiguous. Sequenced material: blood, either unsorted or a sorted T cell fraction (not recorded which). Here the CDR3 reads CASSSRLAASSYNEQFF. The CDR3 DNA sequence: TGTGCCAGCAGTTCCCGCTTGGCCGCGAGCTCCTACAATGAGCAGTTCTTC.